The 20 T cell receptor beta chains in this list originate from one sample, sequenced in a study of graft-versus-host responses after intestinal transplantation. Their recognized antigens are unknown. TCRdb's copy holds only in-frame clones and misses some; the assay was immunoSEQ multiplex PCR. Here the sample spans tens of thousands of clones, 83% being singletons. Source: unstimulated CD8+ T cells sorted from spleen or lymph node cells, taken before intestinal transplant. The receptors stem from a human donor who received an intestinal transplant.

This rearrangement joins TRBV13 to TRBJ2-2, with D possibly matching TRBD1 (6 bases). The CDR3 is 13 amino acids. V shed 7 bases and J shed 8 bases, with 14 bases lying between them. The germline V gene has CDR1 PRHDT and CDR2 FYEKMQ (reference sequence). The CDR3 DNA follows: TGTGCCAGCACCAACGACAGGTCTGGGGAGCTGTTTTTT. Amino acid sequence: CASTNDRSGELFF.

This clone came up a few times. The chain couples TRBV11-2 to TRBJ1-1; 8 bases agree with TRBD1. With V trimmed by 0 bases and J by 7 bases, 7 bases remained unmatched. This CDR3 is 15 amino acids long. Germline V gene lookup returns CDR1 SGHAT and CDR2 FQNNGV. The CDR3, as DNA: TGTGCCAGCAGCTTAGACTACAGGGGGGTGGGTGAAGCTTTCTTT. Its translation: CASSLDYRGVGEAFF.

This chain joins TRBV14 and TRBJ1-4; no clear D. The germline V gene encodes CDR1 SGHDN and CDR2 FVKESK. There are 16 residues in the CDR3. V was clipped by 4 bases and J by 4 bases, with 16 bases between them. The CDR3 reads CASSPGGLAYNEKLFF. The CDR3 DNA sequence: TGTGCCAGCAGCCCCGGAGGGTTAGCCTATAATGAAAAACTGTTTTTT.

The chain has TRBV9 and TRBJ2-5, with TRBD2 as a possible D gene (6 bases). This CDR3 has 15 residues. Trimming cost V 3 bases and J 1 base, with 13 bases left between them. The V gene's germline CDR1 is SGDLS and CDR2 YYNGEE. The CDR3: CASSDGLTAQETQYF. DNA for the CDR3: TGTGCCAGCAGCGACGGACTAACGGCCCAAGAGACCCAGTACTTC.

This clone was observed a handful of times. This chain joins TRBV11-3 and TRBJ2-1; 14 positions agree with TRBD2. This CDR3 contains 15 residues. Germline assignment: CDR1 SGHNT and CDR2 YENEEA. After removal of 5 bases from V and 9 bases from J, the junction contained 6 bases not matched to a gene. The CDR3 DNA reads TGTGCCAGCAGCCCCGGACTAGCGGGGGGCGGTGAGCAGTTCTTC. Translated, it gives CASSPGLAGGGEQFF.

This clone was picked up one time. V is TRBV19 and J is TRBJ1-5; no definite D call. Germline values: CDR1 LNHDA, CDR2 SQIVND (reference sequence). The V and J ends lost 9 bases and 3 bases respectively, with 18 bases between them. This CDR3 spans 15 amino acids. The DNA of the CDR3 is TGTGCCAGCGAGCGGGGTACATTTTTCAATCAGCCCCAGCATTTT. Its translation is CASERGTFFNQPQHF. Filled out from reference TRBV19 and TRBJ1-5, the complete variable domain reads DGGITQSPKYLFRKEGQNVTLSCEQNLNHDAMYWYRQDPGQGLRLIYYSQIVNDFQKGDIAEGYSVSREKKESFPLTVTSAQKNPTAFYLCASERGTFFNQPQHFGDGTRLSIL.

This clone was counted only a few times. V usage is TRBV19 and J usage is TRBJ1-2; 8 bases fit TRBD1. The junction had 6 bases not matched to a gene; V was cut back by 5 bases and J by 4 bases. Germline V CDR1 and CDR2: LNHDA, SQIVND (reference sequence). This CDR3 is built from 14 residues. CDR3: CASSPTGGGYGYTF. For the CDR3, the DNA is TGTGCCAGTAGTCCCACAGGGGGGGGCTATGGCTACACCTTC. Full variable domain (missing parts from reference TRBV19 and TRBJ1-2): DGGITQSPKYLFRKEGQNVTLSCEQNLNHDAMYWYRQDPGQGLRLIYYSQIVNDFQKGDIAEGYSVSREKKESFPLTVTSAQKNPTAFYLCASSPTGGGYGYTFGSGTRLTVV.

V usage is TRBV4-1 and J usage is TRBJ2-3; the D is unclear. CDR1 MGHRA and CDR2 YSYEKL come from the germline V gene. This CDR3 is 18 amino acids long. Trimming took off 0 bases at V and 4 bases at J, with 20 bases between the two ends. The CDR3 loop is CASSQEPVGVLRSDTQYF. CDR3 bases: TGCGCCAGCAGCCAAGAACCGGTTGGGGTCTTGAGGTCAGATACGCAGTATTTT.

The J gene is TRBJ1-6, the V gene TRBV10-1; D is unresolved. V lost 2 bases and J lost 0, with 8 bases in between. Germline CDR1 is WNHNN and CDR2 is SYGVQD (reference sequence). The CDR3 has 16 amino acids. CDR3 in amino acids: CASSEDASSYNSPLHF. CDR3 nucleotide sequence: TGCGCCAGCAGTGAGGACGCGAGCTCCTATAATTCACCCCTCCACTTT.

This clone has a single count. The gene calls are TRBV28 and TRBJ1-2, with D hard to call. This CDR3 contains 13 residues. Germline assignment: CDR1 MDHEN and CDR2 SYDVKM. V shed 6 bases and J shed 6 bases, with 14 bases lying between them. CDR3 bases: TGTGCCAGCAGCATCAGGTGGCAAGATGGCTACACCTTC. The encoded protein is CASSIRWQDGYTF.

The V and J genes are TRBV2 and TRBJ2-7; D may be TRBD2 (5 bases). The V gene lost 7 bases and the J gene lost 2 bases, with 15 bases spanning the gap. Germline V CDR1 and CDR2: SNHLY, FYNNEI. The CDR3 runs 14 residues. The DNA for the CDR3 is TGTGCCAGCACTCCTGGGCGGGTGCCCTACGAGCAGTACTTC. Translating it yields CASTPGRVPYEQYF.

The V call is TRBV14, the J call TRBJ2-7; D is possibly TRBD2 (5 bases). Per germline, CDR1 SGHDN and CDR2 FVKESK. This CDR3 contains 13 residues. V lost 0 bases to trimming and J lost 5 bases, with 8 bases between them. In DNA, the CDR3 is TGTGCCAGCAGCCAAGATCCGGGGAACGAGCAGTACTTC. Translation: CASSQDPGNEQYF.

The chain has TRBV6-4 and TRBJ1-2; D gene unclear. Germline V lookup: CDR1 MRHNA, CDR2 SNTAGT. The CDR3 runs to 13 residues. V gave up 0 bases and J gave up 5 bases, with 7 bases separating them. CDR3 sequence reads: CASSDSGGYGYTF. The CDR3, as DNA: TGTGCCAGCAGTGACTCAGGAGGGTATGGCTACACCTTC.

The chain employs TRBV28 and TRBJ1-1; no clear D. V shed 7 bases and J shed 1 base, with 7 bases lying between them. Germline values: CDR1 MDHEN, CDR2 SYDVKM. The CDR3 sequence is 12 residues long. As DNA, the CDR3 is TGTGCCAGCACCCACAAGAACACTGAAGCTTTCTTT. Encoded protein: CASTHKNTEAFF. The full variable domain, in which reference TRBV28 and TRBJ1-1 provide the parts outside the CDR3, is DVKVTQSSRYLVKRTGEKVFLECVQDMDHENMFWYRQDPGLGLRLIYFSYDVKMKEKGDIPEGYSVSREKKERFSLILESASTNQTSMYLCASTHKNTEAFFGQGTRLTVV.

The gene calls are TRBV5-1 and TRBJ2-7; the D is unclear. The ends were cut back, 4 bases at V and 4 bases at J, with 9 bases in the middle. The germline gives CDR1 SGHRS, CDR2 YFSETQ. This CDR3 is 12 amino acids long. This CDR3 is CASSRSPYEQYF. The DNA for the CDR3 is TGCGCCAGCAGCCGTTCCCCTTACGAGCAGTACTTC.

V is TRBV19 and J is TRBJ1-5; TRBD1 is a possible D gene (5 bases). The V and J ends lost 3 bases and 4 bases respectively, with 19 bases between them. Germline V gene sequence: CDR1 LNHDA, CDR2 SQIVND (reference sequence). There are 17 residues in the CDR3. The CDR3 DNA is TGTGCCAGTAGTATCAACAGGTATCCCACGGGAAATCAGCCCCAGCATTTT. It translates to CASSINRYPTGNQPQHF.

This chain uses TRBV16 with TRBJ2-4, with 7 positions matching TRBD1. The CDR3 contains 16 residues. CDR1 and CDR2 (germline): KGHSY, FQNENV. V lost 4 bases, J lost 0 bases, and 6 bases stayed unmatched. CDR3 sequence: CASSPRDSLAKNIQYF. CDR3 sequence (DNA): TGTGCCAGCAGCCCCCGGGACAGCCTAGCCAAAAACATTCAGTACTTC.

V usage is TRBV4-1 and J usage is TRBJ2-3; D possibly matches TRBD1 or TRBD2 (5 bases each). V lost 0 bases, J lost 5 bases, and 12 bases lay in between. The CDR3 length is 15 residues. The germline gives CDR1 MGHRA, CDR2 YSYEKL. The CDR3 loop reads CASSQDRPGRDTQYF. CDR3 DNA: TGCGCCAGCAGCCAAGATAGACCAGGGAGAGATACGCAGTATTTT.

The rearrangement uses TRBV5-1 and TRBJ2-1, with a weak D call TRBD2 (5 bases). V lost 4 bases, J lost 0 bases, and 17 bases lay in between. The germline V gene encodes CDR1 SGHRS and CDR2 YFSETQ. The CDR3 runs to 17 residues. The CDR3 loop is CASSVGRIGGSYNEQFF. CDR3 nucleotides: TGCGCCAGCAGCGTAGGCCGAATTGGAGGCTCCTACAATGAGCAGTTCTTC. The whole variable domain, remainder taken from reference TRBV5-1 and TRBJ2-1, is KAGVTQTPRYLIKTRGQQVTLSCSPISGHRSVSWYQQTPGQGLQFLFEYFSETQRNKGNFPGRFSGRQFSNSRSEMNVSTLELGDSALYLCASSVGRIGGSYNEQFFGPGTRLTVL.

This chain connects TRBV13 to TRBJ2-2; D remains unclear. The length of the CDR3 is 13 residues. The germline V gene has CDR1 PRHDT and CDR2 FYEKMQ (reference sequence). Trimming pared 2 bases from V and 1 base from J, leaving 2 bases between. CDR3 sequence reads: CASSLRNTGELFF. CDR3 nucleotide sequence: TGTGCCAGCAGCTTACGGAACACCGGGGAGCTGTTTTTT.